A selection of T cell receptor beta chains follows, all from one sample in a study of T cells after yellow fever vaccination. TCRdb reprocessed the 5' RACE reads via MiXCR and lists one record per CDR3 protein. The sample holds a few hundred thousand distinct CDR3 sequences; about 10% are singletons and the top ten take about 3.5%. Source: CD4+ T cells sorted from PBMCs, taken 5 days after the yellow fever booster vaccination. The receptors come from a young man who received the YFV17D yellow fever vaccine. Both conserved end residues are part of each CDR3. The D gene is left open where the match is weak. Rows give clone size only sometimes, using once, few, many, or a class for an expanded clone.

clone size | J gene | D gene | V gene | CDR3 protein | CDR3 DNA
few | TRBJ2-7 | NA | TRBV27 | CATQRSAGTSYEQYF | TGTGCCACCCAAAGGTCGGCCGGAACATCCTACGAGCAGTACTTC
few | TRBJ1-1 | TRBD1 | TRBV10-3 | CAMDTGEGTEAFF | TGTGCCATGGATACAGGGGAGGGCACTGAAGCTTTCTTT
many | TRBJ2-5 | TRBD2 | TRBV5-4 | CASSQTSGPETQYF | TGTGCCAGCAGCCAGACTAGCGGGCCAGAGACCCAGTACTTC
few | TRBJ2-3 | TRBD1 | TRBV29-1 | CSSTRGTFPDTQYF | TGCAGCTCGACCAGGGGGACCTTTCCGGATACGCAGTATTTT
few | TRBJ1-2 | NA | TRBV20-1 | CSESNGYGYTF | TGCAGTGAAAGCAACGGGTATGGCTACACCTTC
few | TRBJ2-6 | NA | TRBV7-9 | CASSRPHPGANVLTF | TGTGCCAGCAGCCGACCTCACCCTGGGGCCAACGTCCTGACTTTC
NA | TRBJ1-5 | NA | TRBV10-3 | CAISNRDKDQPQHF | TGTGCCATCAGCAACCGGGACAAGGATCAGCCCCAGCATTTT
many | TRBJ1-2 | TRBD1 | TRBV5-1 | CASSPGQGDGYTF | TGCGCCAGCAGCCCGGGACAGGGGGATGGCTACACCTTC
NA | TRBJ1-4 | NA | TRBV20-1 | CSGRGAQDGNNEKLFF | TGCAGTGGAAGGGGGGCACAAGACGGAAATAATGAAAAACTGTTTTTT
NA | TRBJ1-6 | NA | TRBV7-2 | CASSPQAQRIPTKNSPLHF | TGTGCCAGCAGCCCACAAGCACAGCGCATTCCGACTAAGAATTCACCCCTCCACTTT
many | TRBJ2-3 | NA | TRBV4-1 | CASSPRLTVDTDTQYF | TGCGCCAGCAGCCCCCGTTTAACGGTCGACACAGATACGCAGTATTTT
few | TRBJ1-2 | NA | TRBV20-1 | CSVYRDGSNYGYTF | TGCAGTGTTTACCGGGACGGATCTAACTATGGCTACACCTTC
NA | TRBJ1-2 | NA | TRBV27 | CASSFLHRAGSYGYTF | TGTGCCAGCAGTTTCCTCCATCGGGCCGGGAGCTATGGCTACACCTTC
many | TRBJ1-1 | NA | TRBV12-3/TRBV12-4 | CASSLREMNTEAFF | TGTGCCAGCAGTTTAAGGGAAATGAACACTGAAGCTTTCTTT
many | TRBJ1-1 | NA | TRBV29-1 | CSVDSLQDGGAAFF | TGCAGCGTTGATTCCTTGCAGGATGGGGGGGCAGCTTTCTTT
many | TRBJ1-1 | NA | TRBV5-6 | CASSLRGGTEAFF | TGTGCCAGCAGTTTAAGGGGAGGCACTGAAGCTTTCTTT
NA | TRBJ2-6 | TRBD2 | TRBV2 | CASPGLALSGANVLTF | TGTGCCAGCCCGGGACTAGCTCTCTCTGGGGCCAACGTCCTGACTTTC
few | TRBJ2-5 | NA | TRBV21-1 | CASSKRDPASEGPQETQYF | TGTGCCAGCAGCAAACGGGACCCCGCTAGCGAGGGGCCCCAAGAGACCCAGTACTTC
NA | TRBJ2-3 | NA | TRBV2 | CASGRLATDTQYF | TGTGCCAGCGGGAGGCTAGCGACAGATACGCAGTATTTT
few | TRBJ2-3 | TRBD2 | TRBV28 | CASSQPGLARGTDTQYF | TGTGCCAGCAGTCAACCCGGACTAGCGCGGGGGACAGATACGCAGTATTTT
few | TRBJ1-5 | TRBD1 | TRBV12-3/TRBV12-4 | CASSTSTDRGQGNQPQHF | TGTGCCAGCAGTACCTCAACCGACAGGGGGCAGGGCAATCAGCCCCAGCATTTT
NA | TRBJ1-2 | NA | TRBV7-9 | CASSLGAGNGYTF | TGTGCCAGCAGCTTAGGGGCTGGGAATGGCTACACCTTC
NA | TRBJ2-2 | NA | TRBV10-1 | CASSPGQDTGELFF | TGCGCCAGCAGCCCCGGGCAGGACACCGGGGAGCTGTTTTTT
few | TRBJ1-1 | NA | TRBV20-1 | CSARVGQRPEAFF | TGCAGTGCTAGAGTCGGACAGAGGCCTGAAGCTTTCTTT
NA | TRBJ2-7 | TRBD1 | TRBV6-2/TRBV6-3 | CASSLMGQGIVEQYF | TGTGCCAGCAGTTTAATGGGACAGGGAATTGTCGAGCAGTACTTC
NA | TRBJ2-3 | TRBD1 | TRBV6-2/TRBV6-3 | CASQTGAGDTQYF | TGTGCCAGCCAAACAGGGGCGGGAGATACGCAGTATTTT
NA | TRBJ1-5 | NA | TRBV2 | CASSDRRVQPQHF | TGTGCCAGCAGTGATCGCCGGGTCCAACCCCAGCATTTT
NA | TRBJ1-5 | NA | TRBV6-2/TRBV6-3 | CASSYSSGLLLTPNQPQHF | TGTGCCAGCAGTTACTCTTCAGGGTTGCTCCTGACACCCAATCAGCCCCAGCATTTT
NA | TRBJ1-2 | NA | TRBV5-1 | CASSLRTFYGYTF | TGCGCCAGCAGCTTGAGAACTTTCTATGGCTACACCTTC
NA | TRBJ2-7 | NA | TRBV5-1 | CASSLDSPGYEQYF | TGCGCCAGCAGCTTGGACAGTCCCGGGTACGAGCAGTACTTC
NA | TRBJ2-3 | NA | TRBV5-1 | CASSLGQGSPDTQYF | TGCGCCAGCAGCCTTGGGCAGGGGAGCCCAGATACGCAGTATTTT
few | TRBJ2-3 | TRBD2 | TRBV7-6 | CASSQVAGGGTDTQYF | TGTGCCAGCAGCCAAGTAGCGGGGGGGGGCACAGATACGCAGTATTTT
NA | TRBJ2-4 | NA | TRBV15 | CATSRVGGGQNIQYF | TGTGCCACCAGCAGAGTGGGAGGGGGCCAAAACATTCAGTACTTC
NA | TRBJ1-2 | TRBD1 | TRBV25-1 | CASSFDRVRGYTF | TGTGCCAGCAGTTTTGACAGGGTGCGCGGCTACACCTTC
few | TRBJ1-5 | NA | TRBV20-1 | CSASWEHNQPQHF | TGCAGTGCTAGTTGGGAACACAATCAGCCCCAGCATTTT
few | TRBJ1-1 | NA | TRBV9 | CASSAFPGMRTEAFF | TGTGCCAGCAGCGCCTTTCCAGGGATGAGAACTGAAGCTTTCTTT
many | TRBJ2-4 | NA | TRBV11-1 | CASASNPDKNIQYF | TGTGCCAGCGCCTCGAATCCGGACAAAAACATTCAGTACTTC
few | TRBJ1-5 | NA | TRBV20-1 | CSARGYSNQPQHF | TGCAGTGCACGGGGGTATAGCAATCAGCCCCAGCATTTT
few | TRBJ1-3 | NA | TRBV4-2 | CASSQEFGGPGNTIYF | TGTGCCAGCAGCCAAGAATTCGGGGGACCTGGAAACACCATATATTTT
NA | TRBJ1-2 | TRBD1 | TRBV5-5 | CASSPLPGQGNYGYTF | TGTGCCAGCAGTCCTTTACCGGGACAGGGCAACTATGGCTACACCTTC
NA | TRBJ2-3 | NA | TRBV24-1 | CATSDSGYVGTDTQYF | TGTGCCACCAGTGATTCCGGGTATGTGGGCACAGATACGCAGTATTTT